The rows below give T cell receptor beta chains drawn from one sample of a study of cytomegalovirus exposure and HLA in healthy donors. The repertoire was sequenced with immunoSEQ multiplex PCR; TCRdb's copy has only in-frame clones and lacks some. The profile covers 90,000 or so clones, with around 96% appearing a single time and 0.78% taken by the ten largest. The sample comprised PBMCs. Every receptor here comes from a young man in good health and CMV-seronegative. CDR3s include the opening cysteine and the closing phenylalanine or tryptophan. D genes are given only for firm matches. Not all rows give a size; the values are once, few, many and, for expanded clones, a class.

j_call | v_call | clone_size | d_call | cdr3_nt | cdr3_aa
TRBJ2-3 | TRBV6-6 | . | . | TGTGCCAGCAGTTACCGGAGGGGTGGAGGAACAGATACGCAGTATTTT | CASSYRRGGGTDTQYF
TRBJ1-4 | TRBV29-1 | . | . | TGCAGCGTTGTGGGCCCGGCTGCAACTAATGAAAAACTGTTTTTT | CSVVGPAATNEKLFF
TRBJ1-1 | TRBV7-6 | . | . | TGTGCCAGCAGCTTAGTTAGTTCGATGAACACTGAAGCTTTCTTT | CASSLVSSMNTEAFF
TRBJ2-1 | TRBV5-1 | few | . | TGCGCCAGCAGCTTGGCCCTAAGCAATGAGCAGTTCTTC | CASSLALSNEQFF
TRBJ2-1 | TRBV9 | . | TRBD1 | TGTGCCAGCAGCTTCCGACAGGGGGCGATTGAGCAGTTCTTC | CASSFRQGAIEQFF
TRBJ1-5 | TRBV5-1 | . | . | TGCGCCAGCAGCTTGGACAGGCCCGATCAGCCCCAGCATTTT | CASSLDRPDQPQHF
TRBJ2-7 | TRBV6-5 | . | . | TGTGCCAGCAGCCGGGACTCAAGCTCCTACGAGCAGTACTTC | CASSRDSSSYEQYF
TRBJ2-7 | TRBV19 | . | . | TGTGCCAGTAGTATCGTTTGGGCCGCCGATGAGCAGTACTTC | CASSIVWAADEQYF
TRBJ2-1 | TRBV27 | . | . | TGTGCCAGCAGTCTAATTCCCCCGTCCTCCTACAATGAGCAGTTCTTC | CASSLIPPSSYNEQFF
TRBJ1-5 | TRBV5-5 | . | . | TGTGCCAGCAGCTTGGAAGGGGTCGGCAATCAGCCCCAGCATTTT | CASSLEGVGNQPQHF
TRBJ1-3 | TRBV7-2 | once | . | TGTGCCAGCAGCTTTACAGGGTCTTTAGACACCATATATTTT | CASSFTGSLDTIYF
TRBJ2-1 | TRBV27 | . | . | TGTGCCAGCAGTTTTTACGGGGACAATGAGCAGTTCTTC | CASSFYGDNEQFF
TRBJ2-6 | TRBV7-2 | once | . | TGTGCCAGCAACCTCATCAGGGGTGCGGTTGGGGCCAACGTCCTGACTTTC | CASNLIRGAVGANVLTF
TRBJ2-7 | TRBV7-6 | . | TRBD1 | TGTGCCAGCAGCTCAGGGGGACAGAAATACTACGAGCAGTACTTC | CASSSGGQKYYEQYF
TRBJ2-1 | TRBV27 | . | TRBD2 | TGTGCCAGCAGTTTATTTTCGGCGGGAGGGCCTTGGAATGAGCAGTTCTTC | CASSLFSAGGPWNEQFF
TRBJ1-2 | TRBV28 | . | . | TGTGCCAGCAGCGCCGCATCAAACCGGTGGGCCTATGGCTACACCTTC | CASSAASNRWAYGYTF
TRBJ1-5 | TRBV28 | . | . | TGTGCCAGCACCCCTGGGAGTTTTTATCAGCCCCAGCATTTT | CASTPGSFYQPQHF
TRBJ2-1 | TRBV12-5 | . | TRBD2 | TGTGCTAGTGGTTTGGTGGAAACTAGCGGGAGGGACAATGAGCAGTTCTTC | CASGLVETSGRDNEQFF
TRBJ2-3 | TRBV30 | . | . | TGTGCCTGGAGTGTCGGGAGCACAGATACGCAGTATTTT | CAWSVGSTDTQYF
TRBJ2-7 | TRBV6-5 | . | TRBD2 | TGTGCCAGCGTAAAAACTAGCGGGAGTACGGTCGAGCAGTACTTC | CASVKTSGSTVEQYF
TRBJ2-7 | TRBV5-1 | . | . | TGCGCCAGCAGCTTGGAGGGACAATTTACCTACGAGCAGTACTTC | CASSLEGQFTYEQYF
TRBJ2-3 | TRBV27 | . | TRBD2 | TGTGCCAGCAGCCTTAGCGGGGGGAGAGATACGCAGTATTTT | CASSLSGGRDTQYF
TRBJ1-1 | TRBV11-3 | . | TRBD1 | TGTGCCAGCAGCTTGGGGACAGGGAAAGACACTGAAGCTTTCTTT | CASSLGTGKDTEAFF
TRBJ1-2 | TRBV7-9 | . | TRBD1 | TGTGCCAGCAGCTTAACCACCGGGACAGGATTTTATGGCTACACCTTC | CASSLTTGTGFYGYTF
TRBJ1-2 | TRBV7-8 | . | . | TGTGCCAGCAGCTTAGTGTCGGGTACGGTCGCCTACACCTTC | CASSLVSGTVAYTF